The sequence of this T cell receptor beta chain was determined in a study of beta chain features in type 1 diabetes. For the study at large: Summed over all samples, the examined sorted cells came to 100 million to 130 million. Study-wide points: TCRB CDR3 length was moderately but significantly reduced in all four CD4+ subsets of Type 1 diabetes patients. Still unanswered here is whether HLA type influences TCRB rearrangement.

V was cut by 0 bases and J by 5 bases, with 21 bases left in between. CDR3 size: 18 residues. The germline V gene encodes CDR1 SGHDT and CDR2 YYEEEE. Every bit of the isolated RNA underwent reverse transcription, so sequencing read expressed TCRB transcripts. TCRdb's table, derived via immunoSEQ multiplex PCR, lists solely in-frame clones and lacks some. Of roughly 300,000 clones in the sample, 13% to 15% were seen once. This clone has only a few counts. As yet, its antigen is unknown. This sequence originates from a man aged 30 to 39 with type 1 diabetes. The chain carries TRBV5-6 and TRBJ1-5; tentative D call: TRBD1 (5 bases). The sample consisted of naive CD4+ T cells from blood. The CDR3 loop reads CASSLAAGLNKPYQPQHF. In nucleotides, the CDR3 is TGTGCCAGCAGCTTGGCCGCGGGGCTGAACAAACCATATCAGCCCCAGCATTTT.